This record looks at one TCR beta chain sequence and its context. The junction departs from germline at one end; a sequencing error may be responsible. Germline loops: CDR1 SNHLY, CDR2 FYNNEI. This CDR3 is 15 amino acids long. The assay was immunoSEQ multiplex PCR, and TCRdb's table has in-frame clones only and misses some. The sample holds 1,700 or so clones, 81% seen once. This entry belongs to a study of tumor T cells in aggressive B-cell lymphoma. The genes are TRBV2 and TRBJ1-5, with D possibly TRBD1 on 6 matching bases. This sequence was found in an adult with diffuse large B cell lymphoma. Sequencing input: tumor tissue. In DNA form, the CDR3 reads TGTGCCAGCAGCGAAGGGACACTTAGCAATCAGCCCCAGCATTTT. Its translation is CASSEGTLSNQPQHF.